The T cell receptor beta chain under discussion was sequenced for a study of blood T cell repertoires in COVID-19. The CDR3 is 15 amino acids. Per the germline V gene, CDR1 is SEHNR and CDR2 is FQNEAQ (reference sequence). The V end was cut by 2 bases, the J end by 3 bases, with 14 bases between. The protocol was immunoSEQ multiplex PCR, while the TCRdb copy is restricted to in-frame clones and leaves out a portion. The table has roughly 160,000 clones, roughly 82% seen once. The sample taken for sequencing was PBMCs or T cells enriched from blood (not recorded which). The V gene is TRBV7-9, the J gene TRBJ2-7; D perhaps matches TRBD2 (5 bases). The sequence derives from a man aged 50-60 years who had recovered from COVID-19. CDR3 coding DNA: TGTGCCAGCAGCTTAAGACGGGGTCTTATCTACGAGCAGTACTTC. Its translation is CASSLRRGLIYEQYF.